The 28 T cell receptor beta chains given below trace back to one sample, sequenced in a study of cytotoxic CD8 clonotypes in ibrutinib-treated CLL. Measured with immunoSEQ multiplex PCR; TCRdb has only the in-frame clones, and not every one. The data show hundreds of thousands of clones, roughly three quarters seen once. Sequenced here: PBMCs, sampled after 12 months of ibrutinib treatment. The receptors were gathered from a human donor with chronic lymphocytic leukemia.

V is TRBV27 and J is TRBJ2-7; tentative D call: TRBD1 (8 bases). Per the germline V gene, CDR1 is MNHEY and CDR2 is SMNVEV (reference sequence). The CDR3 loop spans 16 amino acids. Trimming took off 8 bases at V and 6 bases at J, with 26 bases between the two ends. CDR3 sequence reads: CASRSLNRGGISEQYF. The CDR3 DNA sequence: TGTGCCAGCCGCTCCTTGAACAGGGGGGGGATTAGCGAGCAGTACTTC.

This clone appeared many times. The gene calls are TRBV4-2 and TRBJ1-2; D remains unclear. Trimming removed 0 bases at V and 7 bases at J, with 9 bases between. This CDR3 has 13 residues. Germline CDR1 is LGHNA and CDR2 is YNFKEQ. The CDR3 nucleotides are TGTGCCAGCAGCCAAGATAAGCGGTTTGGCTACACCTTC. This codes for CASSQDKRFGYTF.

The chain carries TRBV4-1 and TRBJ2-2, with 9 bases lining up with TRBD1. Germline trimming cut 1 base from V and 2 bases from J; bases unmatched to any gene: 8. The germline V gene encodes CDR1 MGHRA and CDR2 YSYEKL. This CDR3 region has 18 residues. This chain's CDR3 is CASSQGRDRDLNTGELFF. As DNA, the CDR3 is TGCGCCAGCAGCCAAGGCCGGGACAGGGACTTAAACACCGGGGAGCTGTTTTTT.

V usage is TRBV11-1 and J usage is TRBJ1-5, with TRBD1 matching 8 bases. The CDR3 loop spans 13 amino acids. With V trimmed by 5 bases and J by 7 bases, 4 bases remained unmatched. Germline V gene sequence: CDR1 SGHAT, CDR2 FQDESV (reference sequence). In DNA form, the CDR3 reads TGTGCCAGCAGCGCGACAGGGGTACAGCCCCAGCATTTT. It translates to CASSATGVQPQHF.

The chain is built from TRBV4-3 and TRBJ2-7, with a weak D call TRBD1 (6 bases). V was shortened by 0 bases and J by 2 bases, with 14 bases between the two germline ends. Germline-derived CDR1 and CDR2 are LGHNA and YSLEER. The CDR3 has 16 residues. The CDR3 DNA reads TGCGCCAGCAGCCAAGATCGGCAGGGGAACCCCTACGAGCAGTACTTC. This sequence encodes CASSQDRQGNPYEQYF.

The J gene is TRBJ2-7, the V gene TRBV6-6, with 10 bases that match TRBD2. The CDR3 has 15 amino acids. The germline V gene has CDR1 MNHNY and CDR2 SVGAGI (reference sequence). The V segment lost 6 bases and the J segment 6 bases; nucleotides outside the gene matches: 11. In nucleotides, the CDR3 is TGTGCCAGCAGCCCCAGGGGTAGCGGGAGGACCGAGCAGTACTTC. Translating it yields CASSPRGSGRTEQYF.

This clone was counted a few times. The CDR3 DNA follows: TGTGCCAGCAGCGTATTGGAGGGTTTACTGAACACTGAAGCTTTCTTT. Protein: CASSVLEGLLNTEAFF. The chain joins TRBV9 to TRBJ1-1; D unresolved. The CDR3 is 16 amino acids. Trimming took off 1 base at V and 0 bases at J, with 13 bases between the two ends. CDR1 is SGDLS, CDR2 YYNGEE, per germline.

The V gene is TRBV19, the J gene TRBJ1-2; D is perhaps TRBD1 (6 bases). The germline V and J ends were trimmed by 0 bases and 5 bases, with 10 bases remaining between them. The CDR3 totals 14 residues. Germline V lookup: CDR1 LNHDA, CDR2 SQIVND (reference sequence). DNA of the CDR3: TGTGCCAGTAGTATAGAACGGGGGGCTTATGGCTACACCTTC. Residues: CASSIERGAYGYTF.

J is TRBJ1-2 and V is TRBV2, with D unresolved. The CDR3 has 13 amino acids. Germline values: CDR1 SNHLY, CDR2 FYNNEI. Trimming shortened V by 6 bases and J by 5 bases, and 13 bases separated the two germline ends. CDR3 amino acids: CASSKERVYGYTF. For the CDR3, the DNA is TGTGCCAGCAGCAAGGAGAGGGTGTATGGCTACACCTTC.

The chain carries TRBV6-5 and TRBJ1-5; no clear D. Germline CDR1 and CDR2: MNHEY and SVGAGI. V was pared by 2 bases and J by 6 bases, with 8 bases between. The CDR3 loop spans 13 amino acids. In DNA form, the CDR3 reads TGTGCCAGCAGTTACGGCAGGACTCAGCCCCAGCATTTT. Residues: CASSYGRTQPQHF.

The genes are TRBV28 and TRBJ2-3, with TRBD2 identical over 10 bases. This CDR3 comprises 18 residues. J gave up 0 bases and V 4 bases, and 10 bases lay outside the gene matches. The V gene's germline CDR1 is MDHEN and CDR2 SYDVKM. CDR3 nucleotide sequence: TGTGCCAGCAGTTCAGGGACTAGCGCCATAAGAAGCACAGATACGCAGTATTTT. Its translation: CASSSGTSAIRSTDTQYF. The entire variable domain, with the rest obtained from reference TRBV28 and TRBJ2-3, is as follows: DVKVTQSSRYLVKRTGEKVFLECVQDMDHENMFWYRQDPGLGLRLIYFSYDVKMKEKGDIPEGYSVSREKKERFSLILESASTNQTSMYLCASSSGTSAIRSTDTQYFGPGTRLTVL.

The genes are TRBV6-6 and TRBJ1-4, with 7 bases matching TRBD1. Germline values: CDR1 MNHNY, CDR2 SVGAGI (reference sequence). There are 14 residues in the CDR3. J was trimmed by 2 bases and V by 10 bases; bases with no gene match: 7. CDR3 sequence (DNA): TGTGCCACGGGACAGAGTTTGACTAATGAAAAACTGTTTTTT. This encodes CATGQSLTNEKLFF.

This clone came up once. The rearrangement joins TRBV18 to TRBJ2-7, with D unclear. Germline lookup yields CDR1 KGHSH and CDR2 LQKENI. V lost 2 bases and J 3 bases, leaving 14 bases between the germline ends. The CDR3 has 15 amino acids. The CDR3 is CASSPDRDRHYEQYF. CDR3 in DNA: TGTGCCAGCTCACCAGATAGAGATAGACACTACGAGCAGTACTTC.

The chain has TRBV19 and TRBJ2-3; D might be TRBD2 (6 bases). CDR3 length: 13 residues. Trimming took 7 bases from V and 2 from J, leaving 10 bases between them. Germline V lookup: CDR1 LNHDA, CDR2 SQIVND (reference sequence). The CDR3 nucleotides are TGTGCCAGTATTGGGGGGTCCACAGATACGCAGTATTTT. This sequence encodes CASIGGSTDTQYF.

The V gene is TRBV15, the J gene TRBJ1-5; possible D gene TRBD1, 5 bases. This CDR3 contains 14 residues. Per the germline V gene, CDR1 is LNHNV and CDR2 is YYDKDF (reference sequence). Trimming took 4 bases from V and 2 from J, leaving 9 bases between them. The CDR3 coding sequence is TGTGCCACCAGCACTGGGGCGGGCAATCAGCCCCAGCATTTT. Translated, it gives CATSTGAGNQPQHF.

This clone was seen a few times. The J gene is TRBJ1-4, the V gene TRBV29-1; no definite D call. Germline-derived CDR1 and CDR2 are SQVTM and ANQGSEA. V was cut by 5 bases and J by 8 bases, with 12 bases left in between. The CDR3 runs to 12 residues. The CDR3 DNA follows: TGCAGCGTTCGTTCTCTAGGGGAAAAACTGTTTTTT. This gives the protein CSVRSLGEKLFF.

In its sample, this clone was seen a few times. This chain's CDR3 is CASSTDRVLAGSNQPQHF. Written as DNA, the CDR3 is TGTGCCAGCAGTACCGACAGGGTACTAGCCGGTAGCAATCAGCCCCAGCATTTT. The rearrangement links TRBV28 to TRBJ1-5, with 7 positions matching TRBD1. Germline CDR1 reads MDHEN; CDR2 reads SYDVKM. The CDR3 is 18 residues long. After removal of 5 bases from V and 0 bases from J, the junction contained 13 bases not matched to a gene. Combining the CDR3 with reference TRBV28 and TRBJ1-5 gives the whole variable domain DVKVTQSSRYLVKRTGEKVFLECVQDMDHENMFWYRQDPGLGLRLIYFSYDVKMKEKGDIPEGYSVSREKKERFSLILESASTNQTSMYLCASSTDRVLAGSNQPQHFGDGTRLSIL.

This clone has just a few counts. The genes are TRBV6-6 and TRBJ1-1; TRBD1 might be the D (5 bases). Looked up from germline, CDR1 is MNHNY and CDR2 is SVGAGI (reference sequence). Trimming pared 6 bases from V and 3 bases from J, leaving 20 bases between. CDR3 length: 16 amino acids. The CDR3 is CASSSTTRTRDTEAFF. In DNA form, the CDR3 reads TGTGCCAGCAGCTCTACCACCCGGACCAGGGACACTGAAGCTTTCTTT.

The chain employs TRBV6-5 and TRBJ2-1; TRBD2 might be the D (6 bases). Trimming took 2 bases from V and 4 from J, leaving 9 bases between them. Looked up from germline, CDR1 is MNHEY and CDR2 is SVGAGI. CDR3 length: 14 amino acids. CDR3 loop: CASSYRERYNEQFF. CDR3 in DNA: TGTGCCAGCAGTTACCGGGAGCGATACAATGAGCAGTTCTTC.

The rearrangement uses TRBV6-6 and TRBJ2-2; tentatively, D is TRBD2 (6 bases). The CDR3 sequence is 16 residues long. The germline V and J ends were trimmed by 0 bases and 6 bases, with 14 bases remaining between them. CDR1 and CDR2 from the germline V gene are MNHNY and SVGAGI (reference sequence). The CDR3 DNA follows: TGTGCCAGCAGTTACTCGAGTCCGGGGGTAGCCGGGGAGCTGTTTTTT. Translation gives CASSYSSPGVAGELFF.

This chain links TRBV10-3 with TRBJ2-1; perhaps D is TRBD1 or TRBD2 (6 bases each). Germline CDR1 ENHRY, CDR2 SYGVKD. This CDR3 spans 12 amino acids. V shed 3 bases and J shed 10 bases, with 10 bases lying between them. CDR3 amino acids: CAISDTGREQFF. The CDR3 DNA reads TGTGCCATCAGTGATACAGGGAGGGAGCAGTTCTTC.

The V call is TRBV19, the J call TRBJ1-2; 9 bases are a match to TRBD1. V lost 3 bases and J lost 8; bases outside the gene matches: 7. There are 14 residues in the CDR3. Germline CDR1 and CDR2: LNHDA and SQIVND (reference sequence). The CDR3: CASSISGQGLGYTF. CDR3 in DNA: TGTGCCAGTAGTATTTCCGGACAGGGGCTCGGCTACACCTTC. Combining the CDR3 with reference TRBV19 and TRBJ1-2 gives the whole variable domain DGGITQSPKYLFRKEGQNVTLSCEQNLNHDAMYWYRQDPGQGLRLIYYSQIVNDFQKGDIAEGYSVSREKKESFPLTVTSAQKNPTAFYLCASSISGQGLGYTFGSGTRLTVV.

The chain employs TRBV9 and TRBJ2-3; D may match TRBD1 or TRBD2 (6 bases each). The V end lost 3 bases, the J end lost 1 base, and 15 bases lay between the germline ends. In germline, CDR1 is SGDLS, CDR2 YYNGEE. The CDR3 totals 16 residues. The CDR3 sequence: CASSALTGAGTDTQYF. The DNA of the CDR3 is TGTGCCAGCAGCGCACTCACGGGGGCGGGCACAGATACGCAGTATTTT. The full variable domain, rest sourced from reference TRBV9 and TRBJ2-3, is DSGVTQTPKHLITATGQRVTLRCSPRSGDLSVYWYQQSLDQGLQFLIQYYNGEERAKGNILERFSAQQFPDLHSELNLSSLELGDSALYFCASSALTGAGTDTQYFGPGTRLTVL.

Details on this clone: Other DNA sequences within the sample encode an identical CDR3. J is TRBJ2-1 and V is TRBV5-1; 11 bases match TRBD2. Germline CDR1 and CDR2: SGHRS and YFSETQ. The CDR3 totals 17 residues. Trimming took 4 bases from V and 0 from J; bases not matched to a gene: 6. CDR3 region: CASSLRLAGSSYNEQFF. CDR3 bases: TGCGCCAGCAGCCTCAGACTAGCGGGGAGCTCCTACAATGAGCAGTTCTTC.

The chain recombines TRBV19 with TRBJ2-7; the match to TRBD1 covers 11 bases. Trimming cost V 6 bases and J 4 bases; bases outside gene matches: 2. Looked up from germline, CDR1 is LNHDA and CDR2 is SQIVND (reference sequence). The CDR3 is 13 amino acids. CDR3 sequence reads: CASRGQGVYEQYF. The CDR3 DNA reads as TGTGCCAGTAGGGGACAGGGGGTATACGAGCAGTACTTC. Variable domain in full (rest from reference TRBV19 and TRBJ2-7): DGGITQSPKYLFRKEGQNVTLSCEQNLNHDAMYWYRQDPGQGLRLIYYSQIVNDFQKGDIAEGYSVSREKKESFPLTVTSAQKNPTAFYLCASRGQGVYEQYFGPGTRLTVT.

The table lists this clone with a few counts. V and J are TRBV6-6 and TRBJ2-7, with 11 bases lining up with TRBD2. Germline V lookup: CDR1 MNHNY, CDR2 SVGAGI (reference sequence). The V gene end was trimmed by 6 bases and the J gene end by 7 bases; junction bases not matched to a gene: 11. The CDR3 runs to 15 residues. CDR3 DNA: TGTGCCAGCAGCTTAGCGGGAGGGCCCTCGAGAGAGCAGTACTTC. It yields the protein CASSLAGGPSREQYF.

CDR3 DNA sequence: TGTGCCAGCAGTCCCCTTGACGGAGGCAATCAGCCCCAGCATTTT. This sequence encodes CASSPLDGGNQPQHF. The rearrangement uses TRBV28 and TRBJ1-5, with D uncertain. CDR1 and CDR2 from the germline V gene are MDHEN and SYDVKM. The CDR3 length is 15 residues. Trimming removed 5 bases at V and 2 bases at J, with 13 bases between.

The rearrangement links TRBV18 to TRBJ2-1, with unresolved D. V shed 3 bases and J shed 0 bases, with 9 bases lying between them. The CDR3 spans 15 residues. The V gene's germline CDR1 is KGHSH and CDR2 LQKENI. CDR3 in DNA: TGTGCCAGCTCACCCGGACCAGGCTCCTACAATGAGCAGTTCTTC. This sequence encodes CASSPGPGSYNEQFF.